One sample yielded the 19 T cell receptor beta chains listed below, sequenced in a study of shared clonotypes between healthy human individuals. Some clones are missing from TCRdb's copy, which holds only in-frame ones; the method was immunoSEQ multiplex PCR. Here the sample spans roughly 1,800,000 clones, about 95% being singletons. Terminally differentiated effector memory CD45RA+ cells were excluded by CCR7 positive selection of CD45RO-negative cells. The sample was naive CD8+ T cells sorted from blood. These receptors were taken from a man aged 18 to 29 in good health.

In regard to this clone: Other DNA sequences of this sample code for an identical CDR3. This sequence joins TRBV27 and TRBJ1-6; unclear D gene. This CDR3 spans 12 amino acids. V was trimmed by 3 bases and J by 10 bases, leaving 7 bases between them. The germline gives CDR1 MNHEY, CDR2 SMNVEV (reference sequence). The CDR3 nucleotides are TGTGCCAGCAGTTTTTTGGACTCACCCCTCCACTTT. It specifies CASSFLDSPLHF.

This clone is a singleton in its sample. V and J are TRBV29-1 and TRBJ2-7; possible D gene TRBD1, 5 bases. The CDR3 length is 11 residues. V was pared by 4 bases and J by 7 bases, with 11 bases between. Germline V gene data show CDR1 as SQVTM and CDR2 as ANQGSEA. The CDR3 coding sequence is TGCAGCGTTGGGCAGGGCGAAGAGCAGTACTTC. Translation gives CSVGQGEEQYF.

The J gene is TRBJ2-5, the V gene TRBV11-2; D perhaps matches TRBD1 (5 bases). The CDR3 consists of 13 residues. Germline V CDR1 and CDR2: SGHAT, FQNNGV. Trimming pared 5 bases from V and 4 bases from J, leaving 11 bases between. This CDR3 reads CASSHHRGETQYF. CDR3 sequence (DNA): TGTGCCAGCAGCCATCATAGGGGAGAGACCCAGTACTTC.

The V gene is TRBV9, the J gene TRBJ2-3; D gene ambiguous. Trimming took off 6 bases at V and 0 bases at J, with 17 bases between the two ends. The CDR3 sequence is 16 residues long. Germline assignment: CDR1 SGDLS and CDR2 YYNGEE. DNA for the CDR3: TGTGCCAGCAACGAAGGGCGGAGCCTTAGCACAGATACGCAGTATTTT. Translating it yields CASNEGRSLSTDTQYF.

This CDR3 is CASSRPGLKETQYF. In DNA form, the CDR3 reads TGTGCCAGCAGCCGACCGGGACTGAAAGAGACCCAGTACTTC. The chain carries TRBV6-5 and TRBJ2-5; D might be TRBD2 (6 bases). Germline lookup yields CDR1 MNHEY and CDR2 SVGAGI. The CDR3 length is 14 residues. The ends were cut back, 6 bases at V and 3 bases at J, with 14 bases in the middle.

The gene calls are TRBV5-1 and TRBJ1-1, with D uncertain. V lost 4 bases to trimming and J lost 0 bases, with 19 bases between them. Germline V CDR1 and CDR2: SGHRS, YFSETQ. The CDR3 has 17 residues. The CDR3 sequence: CASSPYGPSDVNTEAFF. As DNA, the CDR3 is TGCGCCAGCAGCCCCTATGGCCCCTCTGATGTGAACACTGAAGCTTTCTTT.

The chain is built from TRBV30 and TRBJ2-1, with 8 bases fitting TRBD2. The CDR3 consists of 14 residues. J gave up 8 bases and V 4 bases, and 10 bases lay outside the gene matches. Germline loops: CDR1 GTSNPN, CDR2 SVGIG (reference sequence). The CDR3 region is CAWNQGLVEDEQFF. The CDR3 region has the DNA TGTGCCTGGAACCAGGGACTAGTTGAAGATGAGCAGTTCTTC.

The V and J genes are TRBV5-1 and TRBJ2-7; TRBD1 matches 8 bases. In germline, CDR1 is SGHRS, CDR2 YFSETQ. There are 14 residues in the CDR3. V gave up 6 bases and J gave up 3 bases; unmatched junction bases: 8. CDR3 sequence reads: CASTEGQAYYEQYF. CDR3 nucleotide sequence: TGCGCCAGCACAGAGGGACAGGCCTACTACGAGCAGTACTTC.

J is TRBJ1-6 and V is TRBV5-4; D gene ambiguous. The CDR3 runs to 17 residues. Germline loops: CDR1 SGHNT, CDR2 YYREEE (reference sequence). The V gene lost 3 bases and the J gene lost 10 bases, with 23 bases spanning the gap. The CDR3 is CASSWGSGSTDDSPLHF. Here the CDR3 DNA reads TGTGCCAGCAGCTGGGGATCGGGATCGACCGACGACTCACCCCTCCACTTT.

The chain's CDR3 is CASSYSAGAQYF. The CDR3 DNA reads TGTGCCAGCAGTTACTCCGCAGGGGCGCAGTATTTT. J is TRBJ2-3 and V is TRBV6-5; D perhaps matches TRBD1 (6 bases). Germline V gives CDR1 MNHEY, CDR2 SVGAGI. CDR3 length: 12 amino acids. V lost 0 bases and J lost 10, with 8 bases in between.

The chain employs TRBV9 and TRBJ2-5; D uncertain. CDR1 is SGDLS, CDR2 YYNGEE, per germline. Trimming stripped 1 base from V and 0 bases from J, with 7 bases between. This CDR3 region has 14 residues. The CDR3 reads CASSVIGDQETQYF. CDR3 coding DNA: TGTGCCAGCAGCGTAATTGGGGACCAAGAGACCCAGTACTTC.

V usage is TRBV7-9 and J usage is TRBJ1-4, with TRBD1 as a possible D gene (6 bases). Trimming took 5 bases from V and 2 from J, leaving 12 bases between them. This CDR3 comprises 15 residues. Per germline, CDR1 SEHNR and CDR2 FQNEAQ (reference sequence). CDR3 sequence (DNA): TGTGCCAGCAGCGCAGGCGGGGGCACTAATGAAAAACTGTTTTTT. The encoded protein is CASSAGGGTNEKLFF. The variable domain in full, with the rest retrieved from reference TRBV7-9 and TRBJ1-4, is DTGVSQNPRHKITKRGQNVTFRCDPISEHNRLYWYRQTLGQGPEFLTYFQNEAQLEKSRLLSDRFSAERPKGSFSTLEIQRTEQGDSAMYLCASSAGGGTNEKLFFGSGTQLSVL.

The chain combines TRBV5-6 with TRBJ2-6, with TRBD1 as a possible D gene (5 bases). This CDR3 region has 16 residues. Germline CDR1 reads SGHDT; CDR2 reads YYEEEE. V was trimmed by 4 bases and J by 8 bases, leaving 19 bases between them. The CDR3 loop is CASSVTGSPGTNVLTF. CDR3 sequence (DNA): TGTGCCAGCAGCGTAACCGGGTCACCAGGGACCAACGTCCTGACTTTC.

The J gene is TRBJ1-5, the V gene TRBV4-1; 9 bases are shared with TRBD1. Germline CDR1 and CDR2: MGHRA and YSYEKL. CDR3 length: 14 residues. V trimming: 4 bases; J trimming: 5 bases; junction bases outside the gene matches: 3. This CDR3 reads CASSPDRGDQPQHF. CDR3 DNA: TGCGCCAGCAGCCCGGACAGGGGAGATCAGCCCCAGCATTTT.

This rearrangement joins TRBV19 to TRBJ1-5, with D uncertain. This CDR3 region has 14 residues. Per the germline V gene, CDR1 is LNHDA and CDR2 is SQIVND (reference sequence). V lost 7 bases to trimming and J lost 3 bases, with 13 bases between them. The CDR3 bases are TGTGCCAGTACCCCAGGAGCCTACAATCAGCCCCAGCATTTT. Protein: CASTPGAYNQPQHF. The full variable domain, its missing parts supplied by reference TRBV19 and TRBJ1-5, is DGGITQSPKYLFRKEGQNVTLSCEQNLNHDAMYWYRQDPGQGLRLIYYSQIVNDFQKGDIAEGYSVSREKKESFPLTVTSAQKNPTAFYLCASTPGAYNQPQHFGDGTRLSIL.

The chain combines TRBV10-1 with TRBJ2-1; 10 bases align to TRBD2. Per the germline V gene, CDR1 is WNHNN and CDR2 is SYGVQD (reference sequence). The CDR3 consists of 16 residues. V was clipped by 10 bases and J by 9 bases; unmatched bases: 18. The CDR3 region is CAIRKRDDLAGVEQFF. In DNA, the CDR3 is TGCGCCATCCGGAAACGAGACGATCTAGCGGGAGTTGAGCAGTTCTTC.

The gene calls are TRBV13 and TRBJ1-1; D might be TRBD1 (6 bases). Germline V gene sequence: CDR1 PRHDT, CDR2 FYEKMQ (reference sequence). The germline V and J ends were trimmed by 5 bases and 4 bases, with 11 bases remaining between them. The CDR3 consists of 13 residues. The CDR3: CASSPWGATEAFF. CDR3 in DNA: TGTGCCAGCAGCCCCTGGGGGGCCACTGAAGCTTTCTTT.

The DNA for the CDR3 is TGTGCCAGCAGTTCCCATAATGGCGGCCCGATTAACGAGCAGTACTTC. This encodes CASSSHNGGPINEQYF. The gene calls are TRBV27 and TRBJ2-7; D is unresolved. CDR1 is MNHEY and CDR2 is SMNVEV in the germline V gene (reference sequence). CDR3 length equals 16 residues. V was shortened by 4 bases and J by 5 bases, with 21 bases between the two germline ends.

The genes are TRBV6-6 and TRBJ2-1, with D unclear. Germline lookup yields CDR1 MNHNY and CDR2 SVGAGI (reference sequence). Between the trimmed V and J ends, which lost 1 base and 4 bases, there was a span of 8 bases. CDR3 length: 14 residues. In nucleotides, the CDR3 is TGTGCCAGCAGTTACTGGGGTCAATACAATGAGCAGTTCTTC. This gives the protein CASSYWGQYNEQFF.